The entry below describes one T cell receptor beta chain. Its antigen remains unidentified. This sample was included in a study of T cell responses to AZD1222 COVID-19 vaccine. Assay: immunoSEQ multiplex PCR; the TCRdb copy retains only in-frame clones and omits some. The profile shows some 80,000 clones, roughly 90% of them singletons. Study conclusions and caveats: Clonal diversity may have been underestimated in mostly white British donors. Spike-wide coverage was observed for vaccine-associated CD4 TCRs, with dominant responses at 160-218 and 743-854. The number of AZD1222 recipients seropositive at baseline was only 5 to 7. Only after the peak T cell response were repertoires sampled.

The sequences come from peripheral blood, collected on day 0 of MenACWY control vaccination. The receptor's source is an adult in good health.

The CDR3 sequence is CASSLGGGAVDTQYF. The CDR3, as DNA: TGTGCCAGCAGCTTGGGCGGGGGGGCCGTAGATACGCAGTATTTT. The chain couples TRBV5-4 to TRBJ2-3; 9 nucleotides match TRBD2. Unmatched junction bases numbered 4, after V lost 0 bases and J lost 5 bases. CDR1 is SGHNT and CDR2 is YYREEE in the germline V gene (reference sequence). This CDR3 has 15 amino acids. Full variable domain (rest looked up from reference TRBV5-4 and TRBJ2-3): ETGVTQSPTHLIKTRGQQVTLRCSSQSGHNTVSWYQQALGQGPQFIFQYYREEENGRGNFPPRFSGLQFPNYSSELNVNALELDDSALYLCASSLGGGAVDTQYFGPGTRLTVL.